This TCR beta chain was retrieved from a study of cytomegalovirus exposure and HLA in healthy donors. General study points: Donors were assumed by presence/absence analyses to have roughly uniform sequencing depth. Most subjects had HLA-A and HLA-B alleles reportedly predicted accurately by TCR beta sequences. An analysis that came later showed most CMV-associated TCR beta chains appearing HLA-restricted. Immune exposure information comprised only CMV serostatus.

A multiplex PCR was run with 60 Vbeta primers and 13 Jbeta primers. Data came from immunoSEQ multiplex PCR; TCRdb stores just in-frame clones and leaves some out. This table holds roughly 230,000 clones, about 85% found once. Notes on this clone: Its target is not known.

Trimming removed 1 base at V and 5 bases at J, with 5 bases between. CDR1 is SGHVS and CDR2 is FQNEAQ in the germline V gene. The CDR3 loop spans 12 amino acids. The material sequenced was PBMCs. This TCR was sampled from a girl aged 2 to 9 in good health and CMV-seronegative. The chain combines TRBV7-8 with TRBJ1-2; D call uncertain. CDR3 nucleotide sequence: TGTGCCAGCAGCTTAGGAGTTTATGGCTACACCTTC. This translates into CASSLGVYGYTF. The full variable domain, in which reference TRBV7-8 and TRBJ1-2 provide the parts outside the CDR3, is GAGVSQSPRYKVAKRGQDVALRCDPISGHVSLFWYQQALGQGPEFLTYFQNEAQLDKSGLPSDRFFAERPEGSVSTLKIQRTQQEDSAVYLCASSLGVYGYTFGSGTRLTVV.